The sequence of this TCR beta chain was determined in a study of beta chain features in type 1 diabetes. The study's findings and limits: When Type 1 diabetes patients were examined, their TCRB CDR3s proved moderately but significantly shorter in all four CD4+ subsets. PCR may have favored shorter templates equally in patients and controls. VDJ junctions from patients with type 1 diabetes contained fewer insertions and more deletions.

Per the germline V gene, CDR1 is LGHNA and CDR2 is YSLEER. The CDR3 loop spans 15 amino acids. Trimming cost V 5 bases and J 1 base; bases outside gene matches: 4. Isolated RNA was reverse transcribed in full, so expressed TCRB transcripts were sequenced. Method: immunoSEQ multiplex PCR; TCRdb's copy keeps in-frame clones and lacks some. The table has about 660,000 clones, over 12% seen once; the top ten hold just under 0.04%. Comment on this clone: What it binds is not known.

The chain recombines TRBV4-3 with TRBJ2-3, with 9 nucleotides matching TRBD2. Sequences were obtained from naive CD4+ T cells from blood. The sequence was collected from a man in his late teens or twenties with type 1 diabetes. This CDR3 is CASSASGDGTDTQYF. The CDR3 DNA reads TGCGCCAGCAGCGCTAGCGGGGATGGCACAGATACGCAGTATTTT.